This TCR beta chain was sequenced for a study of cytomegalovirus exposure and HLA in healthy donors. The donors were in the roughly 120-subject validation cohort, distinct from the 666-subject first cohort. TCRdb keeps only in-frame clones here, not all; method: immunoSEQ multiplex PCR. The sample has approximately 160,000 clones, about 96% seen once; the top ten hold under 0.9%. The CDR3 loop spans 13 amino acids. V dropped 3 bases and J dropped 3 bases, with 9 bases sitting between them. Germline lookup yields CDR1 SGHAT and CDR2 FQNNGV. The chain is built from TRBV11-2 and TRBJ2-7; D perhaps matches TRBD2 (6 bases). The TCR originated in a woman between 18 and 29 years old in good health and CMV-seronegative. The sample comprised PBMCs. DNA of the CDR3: TGTGCCAGCAGCTTTGGAGGGAGCTACGAGCAGTACTTC. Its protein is CASSFGGSYEQYF.